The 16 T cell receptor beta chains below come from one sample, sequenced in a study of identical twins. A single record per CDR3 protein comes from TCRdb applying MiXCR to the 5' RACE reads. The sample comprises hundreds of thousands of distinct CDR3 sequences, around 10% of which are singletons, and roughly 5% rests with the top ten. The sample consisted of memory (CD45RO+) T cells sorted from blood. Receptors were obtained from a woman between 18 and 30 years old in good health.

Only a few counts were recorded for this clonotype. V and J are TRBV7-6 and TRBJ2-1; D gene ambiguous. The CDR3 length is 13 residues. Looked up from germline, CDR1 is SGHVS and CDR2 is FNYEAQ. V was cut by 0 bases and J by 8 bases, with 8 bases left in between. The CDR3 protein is CASSLAGSHEQFF. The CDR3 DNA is TGTGCCAGCAGCTTAGCTGGTAGCCATGAGCAGTTCTTC.

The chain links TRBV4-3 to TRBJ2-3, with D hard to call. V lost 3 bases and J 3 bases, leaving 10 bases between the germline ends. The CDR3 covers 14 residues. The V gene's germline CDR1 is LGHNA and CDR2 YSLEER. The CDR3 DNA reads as TGCGCCAGCAGCCAGGCGGAGAGGACAGATACGCAGTATTTT. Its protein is CASSQAERTDTQYF.

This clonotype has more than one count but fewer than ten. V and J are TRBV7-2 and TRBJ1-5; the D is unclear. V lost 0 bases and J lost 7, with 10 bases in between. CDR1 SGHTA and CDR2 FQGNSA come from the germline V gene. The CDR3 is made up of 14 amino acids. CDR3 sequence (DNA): TGTGCCAGCAGCTTAGCGGGTCCCGGGCAGCCCCAGCATTTT. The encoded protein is CASSLAGPGQPQHF.

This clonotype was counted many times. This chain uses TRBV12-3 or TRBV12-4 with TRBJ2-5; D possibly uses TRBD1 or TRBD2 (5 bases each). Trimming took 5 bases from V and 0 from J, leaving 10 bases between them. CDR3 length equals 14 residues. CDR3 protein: CASSRDGYQETQYF. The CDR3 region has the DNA TGTGCCAGCAGTCGGGACGGGTACCAAGAGACCCAGTACTTC.

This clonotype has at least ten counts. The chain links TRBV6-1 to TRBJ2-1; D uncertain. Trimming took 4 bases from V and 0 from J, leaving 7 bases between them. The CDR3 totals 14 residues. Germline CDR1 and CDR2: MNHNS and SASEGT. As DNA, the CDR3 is TGTGCCAGCAGTGGACGCGGCTCCTACAATGAGCAGTTCTTC. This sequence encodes CASSGRGSYNEQFF.

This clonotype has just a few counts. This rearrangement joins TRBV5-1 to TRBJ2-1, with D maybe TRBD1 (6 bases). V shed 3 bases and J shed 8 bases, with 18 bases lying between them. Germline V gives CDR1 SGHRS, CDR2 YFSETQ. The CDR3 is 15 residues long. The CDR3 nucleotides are TGCGCCAGCAGCTGGACCCCACAGGGATCCTATGAGCAGTTCTTC. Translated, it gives CASSWTPQGSYEQFF.

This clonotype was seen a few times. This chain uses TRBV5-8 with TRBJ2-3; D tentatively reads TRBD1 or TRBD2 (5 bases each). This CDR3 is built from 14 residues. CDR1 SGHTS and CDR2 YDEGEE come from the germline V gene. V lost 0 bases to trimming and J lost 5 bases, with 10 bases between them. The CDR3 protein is CASSLETGRDTQYF. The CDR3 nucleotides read TGTGCCAGCAGCTTGGAGACGGGACGAGATACGCAGTATTTT.

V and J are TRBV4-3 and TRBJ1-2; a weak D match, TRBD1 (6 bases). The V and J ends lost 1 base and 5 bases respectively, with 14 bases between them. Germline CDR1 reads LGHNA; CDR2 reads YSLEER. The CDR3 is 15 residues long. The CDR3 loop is CASSQARQAGYGYTF. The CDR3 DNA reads TGCGCCAGCAGCCAAGCCCGACAGGCCGGGTATGGCTACACCTTC.

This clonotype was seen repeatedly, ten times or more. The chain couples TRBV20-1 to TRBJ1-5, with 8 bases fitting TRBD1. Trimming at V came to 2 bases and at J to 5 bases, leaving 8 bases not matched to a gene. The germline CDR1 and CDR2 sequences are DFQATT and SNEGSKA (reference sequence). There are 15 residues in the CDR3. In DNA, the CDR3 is TGCAGTGCTAGAAACCCGGGACAGGAGCATCAGCCCCAGCATTTT. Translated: CSARNPGQEHQPQHF.

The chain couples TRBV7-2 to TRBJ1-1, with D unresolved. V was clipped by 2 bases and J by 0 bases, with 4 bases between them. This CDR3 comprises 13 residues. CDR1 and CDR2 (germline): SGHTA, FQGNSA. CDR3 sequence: CASSLHMNTEAFF. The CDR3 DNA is TGTGCCAGCAGCTTACATATGAACACTGAAGCTTTCTTT.

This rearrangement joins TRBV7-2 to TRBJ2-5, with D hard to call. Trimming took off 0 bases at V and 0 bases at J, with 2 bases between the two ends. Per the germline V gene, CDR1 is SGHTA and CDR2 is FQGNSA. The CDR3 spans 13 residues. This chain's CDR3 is CASSLAYQETQYF. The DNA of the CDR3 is TGTGCCAGCAGCTTAGCGTACCAAGAGACCCAGTACTTC. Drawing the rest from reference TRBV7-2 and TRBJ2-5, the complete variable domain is GAGVSQSPSNKVTEKGKDVELRCDPISGHTALYWYRQSLGQGLEFLIYFQGNSAPDKSGLPSDRFSAERTGGSVSTLTIQRTQQEDSAVYLCASSLAYQETQYFGPGTRLLVL.

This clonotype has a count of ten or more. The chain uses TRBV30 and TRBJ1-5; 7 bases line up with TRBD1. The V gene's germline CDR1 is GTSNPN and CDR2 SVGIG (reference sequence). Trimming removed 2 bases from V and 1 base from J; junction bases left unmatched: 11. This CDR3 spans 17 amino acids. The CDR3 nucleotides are TGTGCCTGGAGTAGAACTAGGGGGCGCGGAAGCAATCAGCCCCAGCATTTT. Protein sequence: CAWSRTRGRGSNQPQHF.

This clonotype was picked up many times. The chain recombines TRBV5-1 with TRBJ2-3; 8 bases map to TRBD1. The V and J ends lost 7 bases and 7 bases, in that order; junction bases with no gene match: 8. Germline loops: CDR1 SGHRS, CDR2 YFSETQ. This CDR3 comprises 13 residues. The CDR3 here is CASATGGGHTQYF. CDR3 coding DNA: TGCGCCAGCGCTACAGGGGGTGGGCATACGCAGTATTTT.

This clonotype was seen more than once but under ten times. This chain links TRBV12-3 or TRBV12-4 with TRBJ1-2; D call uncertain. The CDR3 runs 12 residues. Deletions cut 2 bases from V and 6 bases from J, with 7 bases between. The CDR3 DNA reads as TGTGCCAGCAGTTTAAATGGGGATGGCTACACCTTC. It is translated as CASSLNGDGYTF.

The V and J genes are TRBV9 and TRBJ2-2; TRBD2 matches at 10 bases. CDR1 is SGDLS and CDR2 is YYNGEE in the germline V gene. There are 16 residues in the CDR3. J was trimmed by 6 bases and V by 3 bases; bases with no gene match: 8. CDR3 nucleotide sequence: TGTGCCAGCAGCGAAACTAGCGGGATGTGGGCCGGGGAGCTGTTTTTT. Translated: CASSETSGMWAGELFF.

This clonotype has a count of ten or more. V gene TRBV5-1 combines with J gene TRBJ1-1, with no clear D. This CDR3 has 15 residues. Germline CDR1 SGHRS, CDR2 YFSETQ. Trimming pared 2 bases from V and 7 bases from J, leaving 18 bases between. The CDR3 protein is CASSLDTVEFNEAFF. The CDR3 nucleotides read TGCGCCAGCAGCTTAGACACCGTCGAATTCAATGAAGCTTTCTTT.